Listed below are T cell receptor beta chains from one sample, sequenced in a study of blood T cell repertoires in COVID-19. Generated by immunoSEQ multiplex PCR, the TCRdb table keeps only in-frame clones and is missing some. The repertoire includes 250,000 to 300,000 clones, around 83% of them detected once, and 4.5% to 6.5% sits in the top ten. Sample: peripheral blood. These receptor sequences come from a man at least 80 years old with acute or convalescent COVID-19. Each CDR3 is given with its conserved first and last residue. D genes are given only for firm matches. Size is stated for part of the rows, as once, few or many counts, or as a class when the clone is expanded.

NA,TRBV5-1,TRBD2,TRBJ2-7,CASSLDPSGGYEQYF,TGCGCCAGCAGCTTGGATCCTAGCGGGGGCTACGAGCAGTACTTC
few,TRBV7-3,TRBD2,TRBJ2-2,CASSLYKTSDTGELFF,TGTGCCAGCAGCTTATACAAGACTAGCGACACCGGGGAGCTGTTTTTT
once,TRBV13,NA,TRBJ1-1,CASSANRFTEAFF,TGTGCCAGCAGCGCTAACAGGTTTACTGAAGCTTTCTTT
NA,TRBV7-2,TRBD1,TRBJ2-7,CASSSGQGGDYEQYF,TGTGCCAGCAGCTCCGGACAGGGGGGAGACTACGAGCAGTACTTC
NA,TRBV28,TRBD2,TRBJ2-7,CASRLGAGTSRYEQYF,TGTGCGAGCAGATTGGGCGCCGGGACTAGTCGGTACGAGCAGTACTTC
NA,TRBV18,TRBD1,TRBJ2-3,CASSQGTGVQAQYF,TGTGCCAGCTCCCAGGGGACAGGGGTTCAGGCGCAGTATTTT
NA,TRBV2,TRBD2,TRBJ2-2,CASGLGLLSGELFF,TGTGCCAGCGGGCTGGGACTACTTTCCGGGGAGCTGTTTTTT
NA,TRBV2,NA,TRBJ2-3,CASKSSRGSTDTQYF,TGTGCCAGCAAGAGTTCGAGGGGGAGCACAGATACGCAGTATTTT
NA,TRBV5-1,TRBD1,TRBJ1-3,CASSLRGQGENTIYF,TGCGCCAGCAGCTTGCGTGGACAGGGGGAAAACACCATATATTTT
NA,TRBV23-1,NA,TRBJ2-1,CASSLRTEQYNEQFF,TGCGCCAGCAGTCTCCGGACAGAGCAATACAATGAGCAGTTCTTC
NA,TRBV5-1,TRBD2,TRBJ2-2,CASSLAVLSSGRAGGELFF,TGCGCCAGCAGCTTGGCTGTGCTCTCTAGCGGGAGGGCAGGCGGGGAGCTGTTTTTT
NA,TRBV19,TRBD1,TRBJ1-5,CASSILRDRAGQPQHF,TGTGCCAGTAGTATACTCCGGGACAGGGCCGGACAGCCCCAGCATTTT
few,TRBV2,NA,TRBJ1-1,CASSEDSPGGAFF,TGTGCCAGCAGTGAGGACAGTCCCGGTGGAGCTTTCTTT
NA,TRBV27,TRBD2,TRBJ2-1,CASSPWGREGANEQFF,TGTGCCAGCAGCCCCTGGGGGCGGGAGGGGGCGAATGAGCAGTTCTTC
once,TRBV19,TRBD1,TRBJ2-1,CASSLPGQGGGRTVNEQFF,TGTGCCAGTAGTCTACCGGGACAGGGAGGAGGGAGGACCGTCAATGAGCAGTTCTTC
NA,TRBV7-3,NA,TRBJ2-5,CASSFDFQETQYF,TGTGCCAGCAGCTTCGACTTTCAAGAGACCCAGTACTTC
NA,TRBV10-3,TRBD2,TRBJ2-2,CATRGGGATGELFF,TGTGCCACGCGGGGCGGGGGGGCCACCGGGGAGCTGTTTTTT
NA,TRBV18,NA,TRBJ2-3,CASSPPVGAGDTQYF,TGTGCCAGCTCACCCCCCGTCGGGGCGGGGGATACGCAGTATTTT
NA,TRBV29-1,TRBD2,TRBJ2-5,CSVEGLVAGNLIQETQYF,TGCAGCGTTGAAGGGTTGGTAGCGGGGAATCTCATCCAAGAGACCCAGTACTTC
NA,TRBV6-1,TRBD2,TRBJ2-3,CASSELGLAGVDTQYF,TGTGCCAGCAGTGAACTGGGACTAGCGGGAGTAGATACGCAGTATTTT
NA,TRBV6-5,TRBD1,TRBJ1-1,CASRGQGSTEAFF,TGTGCCAGCAGAGGACAGGGGTCCACTGAAGCTTTCTTT
once,TRBV5-5,NA,TRBJ2-1,CASSLDPYYGGGHYNEQFF,TGTGCCAGCAGCTTGGACCCCTATTACGGCGGGGGACACTACAATGAGCAGTTCTTC
NA,TRBV11-2,TRBD2,TRBJ2-2,CASSRAGGSLGELFF,TGTGCCAGCAGCCGGGCGGGGGGCTCATTAGGGGAGCTGTTTTTT
NA,TRBV5-1,TRBD2,TRBJ2-1,CASSLGSGGNEQFF,TGCGCCAGCAGCTTGGGTTCGGGGGGAAATGAGCAGTTCTTC
NA,TRBV2,TRBD1,TRBJ1-5,CASSPDRLGQPQHF,TGTGCCAGCAGCCCGGACAGGCTAGGGCAGCCCCAGCATTTT
NA,TRBV12-3/TRBV12-4,NA,TRBJ1-1,CASAEQVATEAFF,TGTGCCAGCGCGGAACAAGTAGCCACTGAAGCTTTCTTT
NA,TRBV28,NA,TRBJ1-2,CATTMGRRNYGYTF,TGTGCCACCACGATGGGGAGACGGAACTATGGCTACACCTTC
NA,TRBV5-6,TRBD2,TRBJ2-3,CASSSPPTSGGERKDF,TGTGCCAGCAGCAGTCCCCCGACTAGCGGGGGGGAGAGGAAGGACTTT
NA,TRBV19,TRBD2,TRBJ2-3,CASSPAGGAIDTQYF,TGTGCCAGTAGCCCCGCCGGGGGGGCTATCGATACGCAGTATTTT
NA,TRBV5-1,TRBD1,TRBJ2-3,CASSLQGWPQGQTDTQYF,TGCGCCAGCAGCTTACAGGGGTGGCCCCAGGGCCAGACAGATACGCAGTATTTT
NA,TRBV9,NA,TRBJ2-2,CASSLSTGELFF,TGTGCCAGCAGCCTCTCCACCGGGGAGCTGTTTTTT